This entry features one T cell receptor (beta chain) sequence. Its antigen is currently not known. No per-base quality is available; no much larger clone lies one base away. The library was made by the immunoSEQ multiplex PCR assay. For the multiplex PCR, a mixture combining 60 forward primers for TCR Vbeta segments and 13 reverse primers for TCR Jbeta segments was used. The CDR3 region of rearranged TCR beta genes was amplified from genomic DNA with a multiplex PCR assay. The Illumina HiSeq System was used to sequence the amplified TCR beta libraries as 87-base-pair reads. As for the original processing: Across the 700 or so repertoires, a later analysis counted 80 million or so unique TCR beta chains, 9 million to 14 million of which were shared by at least two donors. Raw reads were error-corrected and collapsed into unique sequences by a nearest-neighbor algorithm in which closely related sequences were merged to remove PCR and sequencing errors. To assign V, D and J gene segments, CDR3 sequences were aligned to IMGT reference sequences. Each retained sequence needed at least a six-nucleotide match to both a V gene segment and a J gene segment. A rearrangement was called productive if the CDR3 had no stop codons and remained in frame with V and J, and every other rearrangement was called non-productive. Following IMGT convention, CDR3 was defined as the stretch from the second conserved V-encoded cysteine to the conserved J-encoded phenylalanine. The earlier analysis of about 500 of the donors excluded sequences that lacked an unambiguous match to a single V gene segment. An earlier analysis of 450 to 650 of the donors called V segments functional above 56.7% productive rearrangements and segregating when the between-donor standard deviation exceeded 5%. A statistical classification framework was built for diagnosing cytomegalovirus status from the catalog of TCR beta chain sequences. In a later analysis, TCR nucleotide sequences were compared against IMGT/GENE-DB human TR gene sequences so that V and J genes could be assigned. A later analysis assigned CDR3 sequences and most-parsimonious VDJ recombination scenarios with the TCRdist pipeline. A later analysis defined each TCR beta chain by its CDR3 amino acid sequence plus V-gene family, and excluded reads lacking a unique V-gene family. To address suspected cross-contamination and a sequencing artifact, a later analysis removed 592 highly shared, low-generation-probability nucleotide sequences. In a later analysis, a clonal expansion index for each public chain was calculated from normalized within-repertoire ranks of inferred template counts. A later analysis computed generation probabilities with a VDJ recombination model fitted to out-of-frame rearrangements, and checked the results against IGoR. A later analysis scored TCR-TCR, TCR-HLA and TCR-CMV co-occurrence with hypergeometric tests, applying a repertoire-size bias correction to TCR pairs. False discovery rates were estimated in a later analysis by permuting HLA or CMV assignments 20 times. In a later analysis, co-occurring TCRs were grouped using DBSCAN, and TCRdist sequence similarity was added for clustering within HLA-allele-positive subsets. For co-occurrence clustering, repertoires with fewer than 30,000 or more than 120,000 public chains were excluded, along with five repertoires with anomalous nucleotide sharing. The table was pulled from immuneACCESS by TCRdb, which kept in-frame rearrangements only. Such tables lose some clones; where checked, under half of the loss comes from unresolved V genes, and the rest has no known cause. D and trimming were read from the DNA, whereas the V and J calls and clone size are those reported in that table. This sample gives approximately 150,000 clones in total; 75% to 80% of them show up just once. The ten largest clones capture under 0.8% of the sample.

The data stem from a study of cytomegalovirus exposure and HLA in healthy donors (dated by TCRdb to 2016 to 2017). As for the study more broadly: An earlier analysis of approximately 590 of the donors reported approximately 300 Gb of sequence data and roughly 100 million unique TCR beta sequences from about 180 million T cells. On average, 235,054 unique TCR beta nucleotide sequences were sequenced per donor among about 400 genotyped donors of the cohort, with around 19% of those sequences being non-productive. A later analysis re-examined previously published TCR beta repertoires from 610 or so donors and added high-resolution HLA genotyping to investigate patterns of TCR occurrence. The number of typed donors differed by locus: roughly 620-630 for A, B, C, DRB1 and DQB1; approximately 520 for DQA1; around 580 for DPA1; and about 450 for DPB1. An earlier analysis of 500 to 650 of the donors applied high-throughput TCR beta sequencing to assess whether each TCR beta V gene segment acted as functional or pseudogenic. A later genetic analysis used genome-wide SNP genotypes for about 60% of the roughly 700 donors, treating that subset as a discovery cohort. The genetic ancestry cluster associated with self-reported Caucasian donors included roughly four fifths of the roughly 390 genotyped donors. Both class I and class II loci were covered by HLA typing, at four-digit resolution. Donor age, sex, ethnicity and CMV serostatus were compiled together with the repertoire data. Besides the first cohort of more than 650 subjects, a separate validation cohort made up of about 120 different subjects was used. The later analysis used no new phenotypic data to find candidate immune exposures, relying instead on TCR beta sequences and their occurrence across donors. The study combined high-throughput TCR immunosequencing, statistical association of individual TCRs with disease status, and machine learning to predict cytomegalovirus infection status. Roughly five DR-DQ haplotypes were handled as single units for association and clustering, since linkage in the cohort was strong. The study was designed to test whether signatures of past pathogen exposure could be identified by cataloging public T cell receptors. Around 330 gigabases of sequencing data and roughly 81 million unique TCR sequences made up an early release that covered approximately 620 HLA-typed donors. All discovery cohort repertoires had been generated using a single sequencing platform. The study used immunosequencing to profile the T cell repertoires of about 670 subjects and linked those repertoires to cytomegalovirus serostatus. The paper's findings and limits, for the study overall: The 87-base-pair reads could not distinguish some IMGT-functional V segments, including TRBV6-2 and TRBV6-3, so those segments were excluded. Because counts were too low, approximately 18 rarely observed V segments, including chromosome 9 orphons, were excluded from the earlier analysis of 587 of the donors. In an earlier analysis of 450 to 750 of the donors, most TCR beta V segments appeared in productive rearrangements about 90% or about 30% of the time, broadly matching IMGT annotations. A later analysis associated 16,951 TCR beta sequences with specific HLA alleles at a false discovery rate of 0.05. For the cohort, immune exposure information was limited to CMV serostatus. Three of the identified cytomegalovirus-associated TCR beta chains were confirmed in vitro to be specific for cytomegalovirus antigens. This cohort had only TCR beta chains sequenced, and the lack of alpha or paired-chain data limited which features could be detected. The classifier was reported to diagnose cytomegalovirus status with high specificity and sensitivity in both the original cohort and the validation cohort. When HLA alleles, especially DR and DQ, strongly co-occurred, TCR associations were difficult to assign to individual alleles. A later analysis found that most CMV-associated TCR beta chains appeared HLA-restricted, with HLA associations seemingly driven largely by CMV exposure. In a later analysis, HLA-associated TCR beta chains showed more clonal expansion and lower generation probabilities than non-associated chains that were equally common. According to a later genetic analysis, donors in an Asian-associated ancestry cluster had fewer N-insertions in productive TCRs than the approximately 630-donor mean. According to a later analysis, parvovirus B19, influenza, CMV and Epstein-Barr virus appeared linked to several top co-occurrence clusters. The authors suggested that the approach could potentially be extended to other disease states and immunological phenotypes. While some public TCRs were present in many individuals, most TCR sequences turned up only very rarely across donors. Correlated functional status among segregating V segments might be attributable to linkage disequilibrium, but an unknown experimental factor could not be ruled out. A total of 150 or so TCR beta chains were listed by the study as associated with cytomegalovirus. A cluster of highly shared sequence variants was judged likely to be a technical artifact of the sequencing pipeline. Because HLA typing was unavailable for some donors at each locus, only the typed subset was used in association tests. In a later analysis, the rate of TCR association differed among HLA loci, with DRB1 alleles having the most associated TCRs and HLA-C alleles having the fewest. A further reported finding was that TCR beta sequences accurately predicted the HLA-A and HLA-B alleles for most subjects in the first cohort. Sequencing depth was assumed to be roughly uniform across donors in the presence/absence analyses, though that assumption may not hold. A later genetic analysis associated a missense DCLRE1C variant with V-gene and J-gene trimming of TCR beta chains, and an independent cohort replicated the association.

The cohort was made up of roughly 670 healthy bone marrow donors. At the time of sampling, every cohort member was nominally healthy, though immune exposures that went unrecorded were likely present. The donor was CMV seronegative and was included in the group of 352 seronegative cohort members. A peripheral blood sample was provided by each donor, and peripheral blood mononuclear cells were used for TCR beta sequencing. The Qiagen DNeasy Blood Extraction Kit was used to extract genomic DNA from the blood cell samples. Spanning cysteine to phenylalanine, the CDR3 consists of 15 amino acids. CDR3 DNA is the only sequence kept; it has 45 bases, read in frame from the first base. CDR1 and CDR2 (SGDLS, YYNGEE) derive from the germline V gene. The germline V and J ends show losses of 4 bases and 4 bases respectively, and no gene match explains 7 bases of the junction.

The receptor was derived from a male donor in good health and CMV-seronegative. Recombination connected TRBV9 to TRBJ2-1, with 8 bases matching TRBD2. The sequenced material came from PBMCs. The CDR3 reads CASSQRLAQYNEQFF. The sequenced DNA is TGTGCCAGCAGCCAGCGACTAGCGCAGTACAATGAGCAGTTCTTC.